A single sample is the source of the 18 T cell receptor beta chains below, sequenced in a study of T cell clones after liver transplantation. Generated by immunoSEQ multiplex PCR, the TCRdb table keeps only in-frame clones and is missing some. The data contain 65,000 to 70,000 clones, more than 85% of them singletons. Specimen: CD4+ T cells from blood, collected nearly 26 months after liver transplant. The receptors derive from a human patient who received a liver transplant. Some T cells may be the graft donor's.

The rearrangement links TRBV7-2 to TRBJ2-1; no clear D. The V end lost 5 bases, the J end lost 1 base, and 18 bases lay between the germline ends. CDR1 is SGHTA, CDR2 FQGNSA, per germline. The CDR3 has 17 amino acids. The CDR3 loop reads CASSPRAVGQSYNEQFF. The CDR3 DNA sequence: TGTGCCAGCAGCCCTAGAGCAGTCGGGCAGTCCTACAATGAGCAGTTCTTC. Drawing the rest from reference TRBV7-2 and TRBJ2-1, the complete variable domain is GAGVSQSPSNKVTEKGKDVELRCDPISGHTALYWYRQSLGQGLEFLIYFQGNSAPDKSGLPSDRFSAERTGGSVSTLTIQRTQQEDSAVYLCASSPRAVGQSYNEQFFGPGTRLTVL.

This chain joins TRBV13 and TRBJ1-4; 9 nucleotides align to TRBD1. CDR1 is PRHDT, CDR2 FYEKMQ, per germline (reference sequence). The CDR3 has 17 amino acids. The V and J ends lost 5 bases and 0 bases, in that order; junction bases with no gene match: 7. The CDR3 region is CASSNRGREATNEKLFF. CDR3 nucleotides: TGTGCCAGCAGCAACAGGGGGCGCGAAGCAACTAATGAAAAACTGTTTTTT.

The chain combines TRBV29-1 with TRBJ2-3; 7 bases match TRBD1. The trim removed 4 bases at V and 2 bases at J, leaving 6 bases unmatched. CDR3 length equals 14 residues. In germline, CDR1 is SQVTM, CDR2 ANQGSEA. CDR3 nucleotide sequence: TGCAGCGTTGTTGGCAGGGGGTTCACAGATACGCAGTATTTT. It translates to CSVVGRGFTDTQYF.

This sequence joins TRBV7-2 and TRBJ2-5, with a weak D call TRBD2 (5 bases). Trimming left V 0 bases short and J 5 bases short, with 10 bases between. This CDR3 has 14 amino acids. CDR1 and CDR2 from the germline V gene are SGHTA and FQGNSA. Here the CDR3 DNA reads TGTGCCAGCAGCTTAGCCTCTAGCCTCGAGACCCAGTACTTC. Its translation is CASSLASSLETQYF.

The V and J genes are TRBV7-6 and TRBJ2-7; the match to TRBD1 covers 8 bases. V shed 7 bases and J 5 bases; nucleotides not matched to a gene: 7. Germline V gene lookup returns CDR1 SGHVS and CDR2 FNYEAQ. There are 13 residues in the CDR3. CDR3 region: CASTLTDRDEQYF. CDR3 sequence (DNA): TGTGCCAGCACCTTGACGGACAGGGACGAGCAGTACTTC.

J is TRBJ2-7 and V is TRBV11-2; 7 bases agree with TRBD2. This CDR3 is 14 amino acids long. Germline CDR1 and CDR2: SGHAT and FQNNGV. Trimming at V came to 3 bases and at J to 0 bases, leaving 2 bases not matched to a gene. CDR3 DNA: TGTGCCAGCAGCTTGGGGGGGAGCTCCTACGAGCAGTACTTC. Amino acids: CASSLGGSSYEQYF.

J is TRBJ1-4 and V is TRBV5-1; tentative D call: TRBD1 (5 bases). Germline V gene sequence: CDR1 SGHRS, CDR2 YFSETQ. The V gene lost 0 bases and the J gene lost 5 bases, with 11 bases spanning the gap. The CDR3 consists of 15 residues. CDR3 bases: TGCGCCAGCAGCTTGGCGGCAGGGCTAAATGAAAAACTGTTTTTT. It specifies CASSLAAGLNEKLFF.

The chain recombines TRBV6-5 with TRBJ2-1; 7 bases agree with TRBD1. Germline V CDR1 and CDR2: MNHEY, SVGAGI. V lost 5 bases and J lost 9; bases outside the gene matches: 7. There are 13 residues in the CDR3. CDR3 DNA sequence: TGTGCCAGCAGTAGGGACAGCCTGGGTGAGCAGTTCTTC. Residues: CASSRDSLGEQFF.

This clone was observed a single time. The chain is built from TRBV4-2 and TRBJ2-3; D gene uncertain. The CDR3 length is 14 residues. The V end lost 3 bases, the J end lost 4 bases, and 11 bases lay between the germline ends. The V gene's germline CDR1 is LGHNA and CDR2 YNFKEQ. CDR3 sequence: CASSHRVGADTQYF. CDR3 nucleotides: TGTGCCAGCAGCCACCGAGTGGGCGCAGATACGCAGTATTTT.

This chain connects TRBV6-8 to TRBJ2-7, with unresolved D. Germline CDR1 is MNHGY and CDR2 is SAAAGT. This CDR3 contains 19 residues. The V gene lost 0 bases and the J gene lost 3 bases, with 24 bases spanning the gap. The CDR3 coding sequence is TGTGCCAGCAGTTACTCGTATCCCCCATCCGTTACGAAGAACTACGAGCAGTACTTC. Protein product: CASSYSYPPSVTKNYEQYF.

V gene TRBV29-1 combines with J gene TRBJ2-1; no clear D. Germline CDR1 is SQVTM and CDR2 is ANQGSEA. The CDR3 totals 13 residues. V was clipped by 3 bases and J by 5 bases, with 11 bases between them. CDR3 sequence (DNA): TGCAGCGTTGAGAAGTCGGAAGACAATGAGCAGTTCTTC. Amino acid sequence: CSVEKSEDNEQFF.

As to this clone: The sample holds other DNA sequences that translate to the same CDR3. This chain joins TRBV7-9 and TRBJ2-1; TRBD2 matches at 9 bases. The CDR3 loop spans 17 amino acids. Germline assignment: CDR1 SEHNR and CDR2 FQNEAQ (reference sequence). V shed 3 bases and J 0 bases; nucleotides not matched to a gene: 6. The CDR3 sequence: CASSLGSGSGSYNEQFF. The CDR3 region has the DNA TGTGCCAGCAGCTTGGGTAGCGGGAGTGGCTCCTACAATGAGCAGTTCTTC.

The chain recombines TRBV10-2 with TRBJ2-5, with D possibly being TRBD2 (6 bases). The CDR3 has 14 amino acids. Trimming shortened V by 11 bases and J by 4 bases, and 20 bases separated the two germline ends. Germline V gene sequence: CDR1 WSHSY, CDR2 SAAADI. CDR3 protein: CAVGLAGRRETQYF. CDR3 DNA sequence: TGCGCCGTTGGATTGGCGGGACGAAGAGAGACCCAGTACTTC.

The rearrangement uses TRBV5-1 and TRBJ1-1, with D possibly TRBD1 on 5 matching bases. V was pared by 4 bases and J by 4 bases, with 14 bases between. The CDR3 runs 14 residues. Germline CDR1 SGHRS, CDR2 YFSETQ. The CDR3 loop reads CASSSQGGGTEAFF. The CDR3 bases are TGCGCCAGCAGCAGTCAGGGTGGCGGCACTGAAGCTTTCTTT.

V and J are TRBV28 and TRBJ2-7, with D perhaps TRBD1 (6 bases). Germline V CDR1 and CDR2: MDHEN, SYDVKM. V was cut by 5 bases and J by 0 bases, with 14 bases left in between. The CDR3 totals 15 residues. In nucleotides, the CDR3 is TGTGCCAGCAGTCCTGGACCAGGGGACTCCTACGAGCAGTACTTC. As protein: CASSPGPGDSYEQYF. The full variable domain, completed using reference TRBV28 and TRBJ2-7, is DVKVTQSSRYLVKRTGEKVFLECVQDMDHENMFWYRQDPGLGLRLIYFSYDVKMKEKGDIPEGYSVSREKKERFSLILESASTNQTSMYLCASSPGPGDSYEQYFGPGTRLTVT.

In DNA, the CDR3 is TGTGCCAGCAGCAGCAGGGGAGCCCTCGGGCATTCACCCCTCCACTTT. This codes for CASSSRGALGHSPLHF. The gene calls are TRBV11-3 and TRBJ1-6; D is possibly TRBD1 (6 bases). Germline V gene sequence: CDR1 SGHNT, CDR2 YENEEA. The CDR3 covers 16 residues. V was trimmed by 5 bases and J by 8 bases, leaving 19 bases between them.

CDR3 in DNA: TGTGCCAGCATCAGGCCGGCTAGTACCGAGCAGTACTTC. Translation: CASIRPASTEQYF. V is TRBV28 and J is TRBJ2-7; D is undetermined. Germline V CDR1 and CDR2: MDHEN, SYDVKM. The CDR3 covers 13 residues. V lost 7 bases to trimming and J lost 6 bases, with 16 bases between them.

The chain recombines TRBV5-6 with TRBJ2-5; D gene unclear. V was trimmed by 2 bases and J by 5 bases, leaving 19 bases between them. CDR1 and CDR2 (germline): SGHDT, YYEEEE. The length of the CDR3 is 16 residues. Here the CDR3 reads CASSFQAETIRETQYF. DNA for the CDR3: TGTGCCAGCAGCTTCCAGGCAGAAACCATCCGGGAGACCCAGTACTTC.